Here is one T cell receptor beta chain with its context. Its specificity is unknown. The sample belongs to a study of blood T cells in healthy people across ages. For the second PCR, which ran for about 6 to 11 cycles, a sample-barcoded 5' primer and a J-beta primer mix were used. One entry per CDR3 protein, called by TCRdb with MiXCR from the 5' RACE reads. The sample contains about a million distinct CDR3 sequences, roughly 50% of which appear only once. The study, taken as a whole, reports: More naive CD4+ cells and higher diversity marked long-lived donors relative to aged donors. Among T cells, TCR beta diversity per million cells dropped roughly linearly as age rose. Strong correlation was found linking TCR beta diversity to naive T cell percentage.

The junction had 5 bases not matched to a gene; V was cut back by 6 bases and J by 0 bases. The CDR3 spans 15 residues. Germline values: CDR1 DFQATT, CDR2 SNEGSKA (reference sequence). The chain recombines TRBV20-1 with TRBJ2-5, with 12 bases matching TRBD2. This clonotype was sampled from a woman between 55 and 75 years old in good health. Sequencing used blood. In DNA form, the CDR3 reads TGCAGTGCCAGACTAGCGGGAGCTTACCAAGAGACCCAGTACTTC. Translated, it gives CSARLAGAYQETQYF.